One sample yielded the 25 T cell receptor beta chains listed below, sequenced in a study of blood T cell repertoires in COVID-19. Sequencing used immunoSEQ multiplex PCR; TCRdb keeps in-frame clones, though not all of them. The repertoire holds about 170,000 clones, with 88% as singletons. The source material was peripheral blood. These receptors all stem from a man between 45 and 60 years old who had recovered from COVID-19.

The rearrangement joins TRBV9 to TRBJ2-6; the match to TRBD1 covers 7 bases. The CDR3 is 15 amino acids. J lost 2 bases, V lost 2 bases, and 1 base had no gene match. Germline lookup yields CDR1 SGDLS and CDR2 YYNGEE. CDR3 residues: CASSVTGAGANVLTF. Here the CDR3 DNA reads TGTGCCAGCAGCGTTACAGGGGCTGGGGCCAACGTCCTGACTTTC. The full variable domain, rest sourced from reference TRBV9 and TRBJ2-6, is DSGVTQTPKHLITATGQRVTLRCSPRSGDLSVYWYQQSLDQGLQFLIQYYNGEERAKGNILERFSAQQFPDLHSELNLSSLELGDSALYFCASSVTGAGANVLTFGAGSRLTVL.

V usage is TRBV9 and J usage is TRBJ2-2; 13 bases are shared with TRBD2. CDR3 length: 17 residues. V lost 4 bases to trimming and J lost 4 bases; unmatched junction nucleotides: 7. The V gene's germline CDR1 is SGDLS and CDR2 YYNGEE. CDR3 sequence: CASSSLAGGPATGELFF. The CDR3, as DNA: TGTGCCAGCAGCTCACTAGCGGGGGGGCCGGCCACCGGGGAGCTGTTTTTT. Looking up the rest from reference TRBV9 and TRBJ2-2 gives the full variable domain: DSGVTQTPKHLITATGQRVTLRCSPRSGDLSVYWYQQSLDQGLQFLIQYYNGEERAKGNILERFSAQQFPDLHSELNLSSLELGDSALYFCASSSLAGGPATGELFFGEGSRLTVL.

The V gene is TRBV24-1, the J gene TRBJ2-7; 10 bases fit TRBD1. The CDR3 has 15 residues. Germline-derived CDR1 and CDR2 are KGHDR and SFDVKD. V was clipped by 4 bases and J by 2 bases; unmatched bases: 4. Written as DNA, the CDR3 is TGTGCCACCAGTGACGGGACAGGGGACCCCTACGAGCAGTACTTC. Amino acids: CATSDGTGDPYEQYF.

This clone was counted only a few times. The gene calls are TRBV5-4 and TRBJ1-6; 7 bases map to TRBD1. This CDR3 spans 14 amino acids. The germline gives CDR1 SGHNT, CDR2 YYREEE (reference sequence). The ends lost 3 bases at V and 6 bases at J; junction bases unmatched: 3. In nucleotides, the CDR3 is TGTGCCAGCAGCTCGACAGGGATTAATTCACCCCTCCACTTT. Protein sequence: CASSSTGINSPLHF.

The DNA of the CDR3 is TGTGCCAGCACCCCAGGGCAAACAGCCACCGGGGAGCTGTTTTTT. Residues: CASTPGQTATGELFF. J is TRBJ2-2 and V is TRBV2, with D maybe TRBD1 (5 bases). The CDR3 has 15 amino acids. The germline gives CDR1 SNHLY, CDR2 FYNNEI. The V gene lost 7 bases and the J gene lost 4 bases, with 16 bases spanning the gap. The full variable domain, in which reference TRBV2 and TRBJ2-2 provide the parts outside the CDR3, is EPEVTQTPSHQVTQMGQEVILRCVPISNHLYFYWYRQILGQKVEFLVSFYNNEISEKSEIFDDQFSVERPDGSNFTLKIRSTKLEDSAMYFCASTPGQTATGELFFGEGSRLTVL.

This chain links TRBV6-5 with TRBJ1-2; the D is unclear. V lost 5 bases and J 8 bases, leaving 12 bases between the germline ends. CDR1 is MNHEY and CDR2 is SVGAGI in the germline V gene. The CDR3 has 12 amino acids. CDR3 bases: TGTGCCAGCAGTCGTCCATCCGAGGGCTACACCTTC. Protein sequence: CASSRPSEGYTF.

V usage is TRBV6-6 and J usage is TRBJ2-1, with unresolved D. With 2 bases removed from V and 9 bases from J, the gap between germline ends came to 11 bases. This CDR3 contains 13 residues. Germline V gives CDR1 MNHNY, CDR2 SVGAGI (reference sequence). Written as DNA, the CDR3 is TGTGCCAGCAGTTACCAACAGAACGGTGAGCAGTTCTTC. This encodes CASSYQQNGEQFF.

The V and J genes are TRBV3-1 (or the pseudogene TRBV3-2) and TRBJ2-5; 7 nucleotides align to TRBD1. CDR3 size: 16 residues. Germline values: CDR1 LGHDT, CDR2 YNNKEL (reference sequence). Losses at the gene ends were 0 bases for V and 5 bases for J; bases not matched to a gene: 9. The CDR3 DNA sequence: TGTGCCAGCAGCCAAGAGAGGGGGCTGATAGGGGAGACCCAGTACTTC. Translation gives CASSQERGLIGETQYF.

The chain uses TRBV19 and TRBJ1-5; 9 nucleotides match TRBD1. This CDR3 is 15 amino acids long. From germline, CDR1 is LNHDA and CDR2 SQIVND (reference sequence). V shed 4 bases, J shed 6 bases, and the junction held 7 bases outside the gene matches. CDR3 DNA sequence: TGTGCCAGTAGTACCGGGACAGGGCCTCGTCAGCCCCAGCATTTT. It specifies CASSTGTGPRQPQHF.

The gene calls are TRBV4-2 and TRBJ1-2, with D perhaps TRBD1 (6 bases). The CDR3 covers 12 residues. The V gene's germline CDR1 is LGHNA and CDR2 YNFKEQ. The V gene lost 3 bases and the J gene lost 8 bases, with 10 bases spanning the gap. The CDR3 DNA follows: TGTGCCAGCAGCCAGGACAGCGACGGCTACACCTTC. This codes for CASSQDSDGYTF.

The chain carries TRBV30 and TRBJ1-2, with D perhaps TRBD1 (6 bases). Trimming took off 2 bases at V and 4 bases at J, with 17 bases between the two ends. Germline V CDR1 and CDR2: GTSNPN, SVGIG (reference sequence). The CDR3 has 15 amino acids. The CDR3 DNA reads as TGTGCCTGGAGTTTGGGCCCAGGGGCGAGCTATGGCTACACCTTC. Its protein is CAWSLGPGASYGYTF.

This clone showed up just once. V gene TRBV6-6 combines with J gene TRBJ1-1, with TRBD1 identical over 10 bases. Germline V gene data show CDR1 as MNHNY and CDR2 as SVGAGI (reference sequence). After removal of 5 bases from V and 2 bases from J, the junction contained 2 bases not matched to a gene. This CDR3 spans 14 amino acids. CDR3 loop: CASSGDRGNTEAFF. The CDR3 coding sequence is TGTGCCAGCAGTGGGGACAGGGGAAACACTGAAGCTTTCTTT.

The chain's CDR3 is CASSYAGQGLNEQFF. The CDR3 coding sequence is TGTGCCAGCAGTTACGCCGGACAGGGTTTGAATGAGCAGTTCTTC. The chain is built from TRBV28 and TRBJ2-1, with 8 bases matching TRBD1. The germline CDR1 and CDR2 sequences are MDHEN and SYDVKM. Trimming removed 4 bases from V and 7 bases from J; junction bases left unmatched: 9. The CDR3 contains 15 residues.

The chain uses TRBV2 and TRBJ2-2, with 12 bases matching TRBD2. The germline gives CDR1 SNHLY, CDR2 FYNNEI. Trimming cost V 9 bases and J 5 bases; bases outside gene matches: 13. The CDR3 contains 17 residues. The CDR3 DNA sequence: TGTGCCAGTTTTGAATGGACTAGCGGGATATCTACCGGGGAGCTGTTTTTT. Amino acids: CASFEWTSGISTGELFF. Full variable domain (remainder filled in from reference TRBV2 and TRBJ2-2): EPEVTQTPSHQVTQMGQEVILRCVPISNHLYFYWYRQILGQKVEFLVSFYNNEISEKSEIFDDQFSVERPDGSNFTLKIRSTKLEDSAMYFCASFEWTSGISTGELFFGEGSRLTVL.

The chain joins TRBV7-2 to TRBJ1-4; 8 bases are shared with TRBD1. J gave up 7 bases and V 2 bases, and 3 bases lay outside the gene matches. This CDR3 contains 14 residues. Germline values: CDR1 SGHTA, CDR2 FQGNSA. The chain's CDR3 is CASSLTGGGEKLFF. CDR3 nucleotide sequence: TGTGCCAGCAGCTTAACAGGGGGAGGTGAAAAACTGTTTTTT.

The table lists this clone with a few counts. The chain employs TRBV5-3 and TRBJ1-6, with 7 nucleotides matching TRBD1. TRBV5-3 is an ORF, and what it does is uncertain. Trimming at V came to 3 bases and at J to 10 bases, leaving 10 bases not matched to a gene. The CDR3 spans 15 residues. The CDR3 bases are TGTGCCAGAAGCTCCTGGATACAGGGGTACTCACCCCTCCACTTT. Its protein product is CARSSWIQGYSPLHF.

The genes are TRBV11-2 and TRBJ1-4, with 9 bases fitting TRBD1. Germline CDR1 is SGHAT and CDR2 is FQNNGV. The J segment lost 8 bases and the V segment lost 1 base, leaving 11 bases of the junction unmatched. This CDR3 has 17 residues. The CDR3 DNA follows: TGTGCCAGCAGCTTAGGAACAGGGGGCGCTAGATGGGAAAAACTGTTTTTT. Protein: CASSLGTGGARWEKLFF.

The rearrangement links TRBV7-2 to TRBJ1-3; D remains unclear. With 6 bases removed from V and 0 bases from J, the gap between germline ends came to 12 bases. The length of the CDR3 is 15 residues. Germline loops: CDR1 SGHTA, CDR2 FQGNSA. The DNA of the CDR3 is TGTGCCAGCAGTCCCGGGAGAAACTCTGGAAACACCATATATTTT. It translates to CASSPGRNSGNTIYF.

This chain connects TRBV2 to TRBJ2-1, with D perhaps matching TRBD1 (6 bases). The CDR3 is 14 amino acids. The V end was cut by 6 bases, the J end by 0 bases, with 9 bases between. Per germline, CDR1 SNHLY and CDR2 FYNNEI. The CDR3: CASSRTASYNEQFF. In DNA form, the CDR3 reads TGTGCCAGCAGCCGGACAGCCTCCTACAATGAGCAGTTCTTC.

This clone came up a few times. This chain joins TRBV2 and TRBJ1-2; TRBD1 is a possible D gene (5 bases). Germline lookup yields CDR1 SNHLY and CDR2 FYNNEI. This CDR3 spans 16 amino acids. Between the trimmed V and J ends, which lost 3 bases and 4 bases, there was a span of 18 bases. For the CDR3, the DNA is TGTGCCAGCAGTGATGAGACAGCCGTTCGGCGCTATGGCTACACCTTC. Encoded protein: CASSDETAVRRYGYTF.

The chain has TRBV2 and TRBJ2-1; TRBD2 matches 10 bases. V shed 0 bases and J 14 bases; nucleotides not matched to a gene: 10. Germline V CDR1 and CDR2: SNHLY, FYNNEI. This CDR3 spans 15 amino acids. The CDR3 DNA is TGTGCCAGCAGTGAAGCGCCGGCTAGCGGGAGCAAGGAGTTCTTC. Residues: CASSEAPASGSKEFF.

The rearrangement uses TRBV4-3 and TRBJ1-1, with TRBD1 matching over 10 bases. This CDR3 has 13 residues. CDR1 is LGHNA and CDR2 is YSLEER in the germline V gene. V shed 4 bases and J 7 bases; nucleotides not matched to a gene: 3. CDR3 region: CASSRDRGGEAFF. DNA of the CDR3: TGCGCCAGCAGCCGGGACAGGGGTGGTGAAGCTTTCTTT.

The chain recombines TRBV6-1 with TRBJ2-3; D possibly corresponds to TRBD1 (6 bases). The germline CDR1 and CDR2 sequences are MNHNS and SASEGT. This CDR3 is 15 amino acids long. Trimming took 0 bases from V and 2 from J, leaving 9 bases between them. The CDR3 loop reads CASSEATGVTDTQYF. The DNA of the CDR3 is TGTGCCAGCAGTGAAGCGACAGGCGTCACAGATACGCAGTATTTT.

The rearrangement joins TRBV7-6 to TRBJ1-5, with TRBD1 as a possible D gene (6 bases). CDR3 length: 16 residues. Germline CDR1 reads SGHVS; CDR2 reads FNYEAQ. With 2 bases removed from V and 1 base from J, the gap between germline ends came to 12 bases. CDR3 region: CASSLMGGPSNQPQHF. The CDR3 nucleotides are TGTGCCAGCAGCTTAATGGGGGGGCCGAGCAATCAGCCCCAGCATTTT. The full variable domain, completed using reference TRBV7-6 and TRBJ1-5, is GAGVSQSPRYKVTKRGQDVALRCDPISGHVSLYWYRQALGQGPEFLTYFNYEAQQDKSGLPNDRFSAERPEGSISTLTIQRTEQRDSAMYRCASSLMGGPSNQPQHFGDGTRLSIL.

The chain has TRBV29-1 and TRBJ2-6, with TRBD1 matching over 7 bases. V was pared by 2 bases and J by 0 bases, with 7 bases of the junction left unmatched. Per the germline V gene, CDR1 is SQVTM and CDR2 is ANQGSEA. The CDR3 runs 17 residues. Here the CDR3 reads CSVETGTEISGANVLTF. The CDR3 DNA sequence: TGCAGCGTTGAAACCGGGACAGAAATCTCTGGGGCCAACGTCCTGACTTTC.